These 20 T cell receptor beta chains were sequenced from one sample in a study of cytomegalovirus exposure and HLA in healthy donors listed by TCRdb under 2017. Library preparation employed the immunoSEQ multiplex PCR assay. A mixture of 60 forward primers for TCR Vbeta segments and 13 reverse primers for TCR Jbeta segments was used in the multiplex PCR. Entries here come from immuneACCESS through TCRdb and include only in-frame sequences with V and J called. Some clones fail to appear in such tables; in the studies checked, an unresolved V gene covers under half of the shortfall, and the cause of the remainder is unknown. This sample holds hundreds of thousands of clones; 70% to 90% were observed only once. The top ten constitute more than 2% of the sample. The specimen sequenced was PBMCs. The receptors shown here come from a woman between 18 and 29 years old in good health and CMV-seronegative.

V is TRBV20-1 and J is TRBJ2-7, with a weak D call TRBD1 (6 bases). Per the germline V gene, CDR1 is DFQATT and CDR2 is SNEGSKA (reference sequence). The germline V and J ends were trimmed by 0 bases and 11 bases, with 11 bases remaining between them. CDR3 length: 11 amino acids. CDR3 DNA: TGCAGTGCTAGAGATACAGGGAACGAGTACTTC. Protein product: CSARDTGNEYF.

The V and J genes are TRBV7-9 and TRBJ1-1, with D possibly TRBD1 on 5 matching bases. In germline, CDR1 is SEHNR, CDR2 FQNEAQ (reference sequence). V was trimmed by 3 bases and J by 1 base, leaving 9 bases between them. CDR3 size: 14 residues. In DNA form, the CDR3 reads TGTGCCAGCAGCTTTGCAAGGGGGAACACTGAAGCTTTCTTT. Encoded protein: CASSFARGNTEAFF.

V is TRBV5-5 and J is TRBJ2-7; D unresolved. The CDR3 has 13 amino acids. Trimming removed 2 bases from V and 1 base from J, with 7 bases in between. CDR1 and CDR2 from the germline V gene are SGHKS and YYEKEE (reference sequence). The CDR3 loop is CASSFVQSYEQYF. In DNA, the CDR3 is TGTGCCAGCAGCTTTGTACAGTCCTACGAGCAGTACTTC.

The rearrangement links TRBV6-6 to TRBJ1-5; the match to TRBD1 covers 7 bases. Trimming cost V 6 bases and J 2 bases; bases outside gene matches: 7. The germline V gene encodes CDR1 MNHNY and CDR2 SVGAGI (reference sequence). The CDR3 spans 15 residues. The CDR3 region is CASSLRQGGNQPQHF. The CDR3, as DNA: TGTGCCAGCAGCCTAAGACAGGGTGGCAATCAGCCCCAGCATTTT.

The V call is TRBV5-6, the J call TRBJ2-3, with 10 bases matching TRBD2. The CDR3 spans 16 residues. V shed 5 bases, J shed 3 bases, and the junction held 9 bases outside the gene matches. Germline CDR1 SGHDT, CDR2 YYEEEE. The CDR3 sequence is CASSPPGTSATDTQYF. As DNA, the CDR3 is TGTGCCAGCAGTCCTCCGGGGACTAGCGCAACAGATACGCAGTATTTT.

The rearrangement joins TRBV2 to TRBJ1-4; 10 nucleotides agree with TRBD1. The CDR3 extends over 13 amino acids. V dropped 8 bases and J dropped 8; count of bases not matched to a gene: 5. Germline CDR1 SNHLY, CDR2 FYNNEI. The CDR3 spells CASRGQGKEKLFF. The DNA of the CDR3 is TGTGCCAGCCGGGGACAGGGGAAGGAAAAACTGTTTTTT.

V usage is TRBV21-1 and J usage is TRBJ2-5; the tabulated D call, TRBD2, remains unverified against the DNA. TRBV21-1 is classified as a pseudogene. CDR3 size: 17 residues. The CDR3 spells CASSKDVFGTSILRGYF. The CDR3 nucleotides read TGTGCCAGCAGCAAAGATGTATTCGGGACTAGTATTCTTAGGGGGTACTTC.

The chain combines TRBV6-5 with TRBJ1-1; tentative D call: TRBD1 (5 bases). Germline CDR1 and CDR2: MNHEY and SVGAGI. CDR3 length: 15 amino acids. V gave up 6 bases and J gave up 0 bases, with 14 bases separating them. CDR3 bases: TGTGCCAGCAGGTCCCTTCAGGGTATGAACACTGAAGCTTTCTTT. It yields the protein CASRSLQGMNTEAFF.

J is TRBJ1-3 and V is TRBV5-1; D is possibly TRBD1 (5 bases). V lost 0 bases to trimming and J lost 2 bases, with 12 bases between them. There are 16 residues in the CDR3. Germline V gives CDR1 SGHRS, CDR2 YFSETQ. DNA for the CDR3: TGCGCCAGCAGCTTGGGCGGGGGAACCCCTGGAAACACCATATATTTT. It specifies CASSLGGGTPGNTIYF.

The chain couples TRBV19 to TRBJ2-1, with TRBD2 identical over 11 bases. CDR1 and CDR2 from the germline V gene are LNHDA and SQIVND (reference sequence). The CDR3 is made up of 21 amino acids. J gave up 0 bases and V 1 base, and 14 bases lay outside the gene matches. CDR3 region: CASSIGLRLAGGRSSYNEQFF. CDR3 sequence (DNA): TGTGCCAGTAGTATAGGATTAAGGCTAGCGGGGGGTCGAAGCTCCTACAATGAGCAGTTCTTC.

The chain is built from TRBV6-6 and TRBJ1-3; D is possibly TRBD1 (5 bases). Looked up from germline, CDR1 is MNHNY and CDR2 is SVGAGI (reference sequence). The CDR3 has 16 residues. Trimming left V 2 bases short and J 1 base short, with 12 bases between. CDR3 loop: CASSYRTGSSGNTIYF. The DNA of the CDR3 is TGTGCCAGCAGTTACCGCACAGGTTCGTCTGGAAACACCATATATTTT.

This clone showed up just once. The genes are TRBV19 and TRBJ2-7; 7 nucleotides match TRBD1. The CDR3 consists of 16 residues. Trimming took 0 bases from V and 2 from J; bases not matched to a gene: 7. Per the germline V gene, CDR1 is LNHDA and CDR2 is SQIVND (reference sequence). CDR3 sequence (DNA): TGTGCCAGTAGTATAGATTTCGTAGGGACAGCCTACGAGCAGTACTTC. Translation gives CASSIDFVGTAYEQYF.

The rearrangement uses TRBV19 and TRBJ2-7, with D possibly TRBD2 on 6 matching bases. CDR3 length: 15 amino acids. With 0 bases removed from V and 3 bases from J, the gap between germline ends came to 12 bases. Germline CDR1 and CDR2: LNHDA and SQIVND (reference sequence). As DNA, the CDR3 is TGTGCCAGTAGTATAGACGGGGGACTTCGCTACGAGCAGTACTTC. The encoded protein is CASSIDGGLRYEQYF.

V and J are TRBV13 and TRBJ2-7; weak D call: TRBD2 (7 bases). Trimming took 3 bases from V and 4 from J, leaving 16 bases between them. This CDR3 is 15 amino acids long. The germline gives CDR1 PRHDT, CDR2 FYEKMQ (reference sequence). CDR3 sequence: CASSLGGAGIYEQYF. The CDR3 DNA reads TGTGCCAGCAGCTTGGGGGGGGCTGGAATTTACGAGCAGTACTTC.

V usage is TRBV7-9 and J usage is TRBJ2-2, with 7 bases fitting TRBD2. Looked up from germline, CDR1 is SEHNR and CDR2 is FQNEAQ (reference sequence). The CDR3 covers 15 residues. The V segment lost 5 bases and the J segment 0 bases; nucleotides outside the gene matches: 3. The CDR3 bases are TGTGCCAGCAGCCCACGGGGGGCGAACACCGGGGAGCTGTTTTTT. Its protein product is CASSPRGANTGELFF.

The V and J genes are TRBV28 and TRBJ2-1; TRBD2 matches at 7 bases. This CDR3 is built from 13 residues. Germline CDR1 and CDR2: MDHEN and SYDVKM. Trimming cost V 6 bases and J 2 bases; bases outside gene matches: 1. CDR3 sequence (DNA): TGTGCCAGCAGGGGGGGGGCCTACAATGAGCAGTTCTTC. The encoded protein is CASRGGAYNEQFF.

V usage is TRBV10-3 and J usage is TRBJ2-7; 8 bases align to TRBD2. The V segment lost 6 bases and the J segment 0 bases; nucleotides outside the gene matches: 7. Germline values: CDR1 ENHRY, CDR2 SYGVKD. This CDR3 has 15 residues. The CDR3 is CAIRTLAESSYEQYF. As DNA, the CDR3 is TGTGCCATCAGAACACTAGCGGAGAGCTCCTACGAGCAGTACTTC.

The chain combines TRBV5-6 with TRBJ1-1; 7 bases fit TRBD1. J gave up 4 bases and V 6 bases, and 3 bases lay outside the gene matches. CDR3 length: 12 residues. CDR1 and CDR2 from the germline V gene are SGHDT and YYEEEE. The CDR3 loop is CASNQGGTEAFF. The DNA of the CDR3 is TGTGCCAGCAATCAGGGGGGCACTGAAGCTTTCTTT.

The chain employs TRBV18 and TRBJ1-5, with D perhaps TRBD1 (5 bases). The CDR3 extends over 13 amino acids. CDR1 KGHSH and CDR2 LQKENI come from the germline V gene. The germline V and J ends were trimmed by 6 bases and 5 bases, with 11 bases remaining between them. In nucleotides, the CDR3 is TGTGCCAGCTCTCCCCGGGGGGATCAGCCCCAGCATTTT. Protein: CASSPRGDQPQHF.

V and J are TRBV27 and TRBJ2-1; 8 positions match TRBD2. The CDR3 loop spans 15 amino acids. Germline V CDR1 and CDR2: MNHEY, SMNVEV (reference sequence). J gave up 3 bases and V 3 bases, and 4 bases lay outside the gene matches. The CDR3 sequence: CASSFGGVNYNEQFF. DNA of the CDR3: TGTGCCAGCAGTTTCGGGGGGGTTAACTACAATGAGCAGTTCTTC.